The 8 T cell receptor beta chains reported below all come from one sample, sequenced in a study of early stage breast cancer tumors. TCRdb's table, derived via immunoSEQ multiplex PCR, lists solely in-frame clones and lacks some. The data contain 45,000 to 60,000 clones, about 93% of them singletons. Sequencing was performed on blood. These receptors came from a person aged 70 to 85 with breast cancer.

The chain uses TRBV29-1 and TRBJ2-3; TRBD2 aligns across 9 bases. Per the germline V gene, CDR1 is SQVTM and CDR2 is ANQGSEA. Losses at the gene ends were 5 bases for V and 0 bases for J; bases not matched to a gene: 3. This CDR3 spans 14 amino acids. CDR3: CSVSSGKSTDTQYF. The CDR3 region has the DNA TGCAGCGTTTCTAGCGGGAAGAGCACAGATACGCAGTATTTT.

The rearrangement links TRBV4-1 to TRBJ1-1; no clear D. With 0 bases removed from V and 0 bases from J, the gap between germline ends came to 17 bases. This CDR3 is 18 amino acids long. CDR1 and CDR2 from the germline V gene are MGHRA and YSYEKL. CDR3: CASSQDPQITDLNTEAFF. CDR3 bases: TGCGCCAGCAGCCAAGATCCGCAAATAACAGACCTGAACACTGAAGCTTTCTTT.

The CDR3 coding sequence is TGTGCCAGCAGCCGACAGGGCTTGAACACTGAAGCTTTCTTT. It codes for CASSRQGLNTEAFF. J is TRBJ1-1 and V is TRBV7-8, with TRBD1 matching over 7 bases. There are 14 residues in the CDR3. The junction had 3 bases not matched to a gene; V was cut back by 5 bases and J by 0 bases. The germline gives CDR1 SGHVS, CDR2 FQNEAQ.

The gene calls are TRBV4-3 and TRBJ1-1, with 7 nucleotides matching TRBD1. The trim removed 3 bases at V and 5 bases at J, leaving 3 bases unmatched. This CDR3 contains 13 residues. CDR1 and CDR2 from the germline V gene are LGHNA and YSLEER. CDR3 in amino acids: CASSQRTGTEAFF. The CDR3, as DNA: TGCGCCAGCAGCCAGCGGACAGGAACTGAAGCTTTCTTT.

CDR3 sequence (DNA): TGCGCCAGCAGTTACAGGGTAACCAATCAGCCCCAGCATTTT. It yields the protein CASSYRVTNQPQHF. The V call is TRBV10-2, the J call TRBJ1-5, with D possibly TRBD1 on 6 matching bases. Germline V gene sequence: CDR1 WSHSY, CDR2 SAAADI. This CDR3 is built from 14 residues. Trimming took 5 bases from V and 3 from J, leaving 11 bases between them.

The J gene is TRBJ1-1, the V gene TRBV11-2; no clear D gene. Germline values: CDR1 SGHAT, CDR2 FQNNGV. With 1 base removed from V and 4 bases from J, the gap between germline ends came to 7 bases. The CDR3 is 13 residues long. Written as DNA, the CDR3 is TGTGCCAGCAGCTTAGGACCAGGCACTGAAGCTTTCTTT. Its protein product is CASSLGPGTEAFF.

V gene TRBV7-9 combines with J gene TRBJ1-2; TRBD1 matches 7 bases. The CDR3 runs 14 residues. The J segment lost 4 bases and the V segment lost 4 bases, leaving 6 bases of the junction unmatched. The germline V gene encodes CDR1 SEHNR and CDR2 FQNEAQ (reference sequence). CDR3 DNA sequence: TGTGCCAGCAGCTCCTACAGGGACAGCTATGGCTACACCTTC. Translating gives CASSSYRDSYGYTF. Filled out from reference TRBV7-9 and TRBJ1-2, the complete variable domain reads DTGVSQNPRHKITKRGQNVTFRCDPISEHNRLYWYRQTLGQGPEFLTYFQNEAQLEKSRLLSDRFSAERPKGSFSTLEIQRTEQGDSAMYLCASSSYRDSYGYTFGSGTRLTVV.

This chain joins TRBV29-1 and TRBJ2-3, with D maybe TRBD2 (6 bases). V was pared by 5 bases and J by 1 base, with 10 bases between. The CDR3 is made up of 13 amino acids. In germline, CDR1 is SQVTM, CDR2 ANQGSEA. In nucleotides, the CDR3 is TGCAGCGTTTCTACGGGGGGCACAGATACGCAGTATTTT. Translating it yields CSVSTGGTDTQYF.